This T cell receptor beta chain is from a study of T cell repertoires in cytomegalovirus infection. Looking at the study overall: Researchers turned to recently identified HLA-C-restricted CMV epitopes as well as well-studied HLA-B-restricted ones. An indication of both CMV infection and matching HLA type came from public TCR beta signatures.

Study outcomes and limitations: HLA-C-restricted CMV clonotypes gave the most frequent clonotype in two of eight donors. Identification of carriers of CMV plus the relevant HLA was achieved through cumulative public TCR beta family frequency.

TCRdb called the reads again in MiXCR, with one record for every CDR3 protein. The repertoire has a few hundred thousand distinct CDR3 sequences, more than 20% of them found once; the top ten carry about 14%. This clonotype turned up a few times. Its specificity is not known. The CDR3 extends over 15 amino acids. Germline V gene sequence: CDR1 DFQATT, CDR2 SNEGSKA (reference sequence). With V trimmed by 1 base and J by 1 base, 4 bases remained unmatched. The rearrangement joins TRBV20-1 to TRBJ2-3, with 8 nucleotides matching TRBD2. The receptor's source is a human donor in good health (CMV status not recorded). Some clones in this sample may be carry-over from other donors' samples. The sample in question was cultured PBMCs, obtained from culture after CMV antigen stimulation. This CDR3 reads CSARGFGGGTDTQYF. The CDR3 nucleotides read TGCAGTGCTAGAGGCTTCGGGGGGGGCACAGATACGCAGTATTTT.